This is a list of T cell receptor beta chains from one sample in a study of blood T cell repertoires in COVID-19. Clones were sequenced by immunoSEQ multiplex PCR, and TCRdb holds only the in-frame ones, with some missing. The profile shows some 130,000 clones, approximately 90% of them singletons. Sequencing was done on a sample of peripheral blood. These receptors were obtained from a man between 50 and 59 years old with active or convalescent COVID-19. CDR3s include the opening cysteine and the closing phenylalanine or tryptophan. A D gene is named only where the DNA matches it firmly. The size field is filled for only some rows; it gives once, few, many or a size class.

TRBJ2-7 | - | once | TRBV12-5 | CASGGRTTGSFYEQYF | TGTGCTAGTGGGGGCCGTACCACAGGGTCTTTTTACGAGCAGTACTTC
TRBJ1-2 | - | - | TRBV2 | CASSAQLYGYTF | TGTGCCAGCAGTGCTCAGTTGTATGGCTACACCTTC
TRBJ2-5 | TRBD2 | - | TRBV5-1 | CASSFNPSVAGETQYF | TGCGCCAGCAGCTTCAATCCCTCGGTAGCGGGAGAGACCCAGTACTTC
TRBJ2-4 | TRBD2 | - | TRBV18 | CASSPQRGLAKNIQYF | TGTGCCAGCTCGCCTCAGCGGGGACTAGCCAAAAACATTCAGTACTTC
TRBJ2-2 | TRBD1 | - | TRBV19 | CATNTGTGVGELFF | TGTGCCACCAACACCGGGACAGGGGTCGGGGAGCTGTTTTTT
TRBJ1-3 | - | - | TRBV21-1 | CASSKAIDKAPRSGNTIYF | TGTGCCAGCAGCAAAGCCATCGACAAAGCCCCCCGCTCTGGAAACACCATATATTTT
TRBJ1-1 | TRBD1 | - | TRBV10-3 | CAISDQGGRPTEAFF | TGTGCCATCAGTGATCAGGGGGGCAGGCCTACCGAAGCTTTCTTT
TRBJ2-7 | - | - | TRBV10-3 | CAISAAGALLADEQYF | TGTGCCATCAGTGCGGCGGGGGCCCTCCTGGCGGACGAGCAGTACTTC
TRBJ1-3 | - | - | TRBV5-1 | CASSLGGYSGNTIYF | TGCGCCAGCAGCTTGGGAGGGTACTCTGGAAACACCATATATTTT
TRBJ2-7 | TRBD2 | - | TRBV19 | CASSAAGGTYEQYF | TGTGCCAGTAGTGCGGCGGGAGGGACCTACGAGCAGTACTTC
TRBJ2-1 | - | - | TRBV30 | CAWSFDNEQFF | TGTGCCTGGAGTTTCGACAATGAGCAGTTCTTC
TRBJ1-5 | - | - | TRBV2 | CASSLVDRGNQPQHF | TGTGCCAGCAGTTTGGTTGACAGAGGAAATCAGCCCCAGCATTTT
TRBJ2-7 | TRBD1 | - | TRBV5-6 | CASSLGVGGNEQYF | TGTGCCAGCAGCTTGGGGGTAGGGGGCAACGAGCAGTACTTC
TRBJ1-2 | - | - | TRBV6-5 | CASSYEFGQGNYGYTF | TGTGCCAGCAGCTACGAGTTCGGGCAGGGGAACTATGGCTACACCTTC
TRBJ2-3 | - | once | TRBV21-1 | CASSSQGSGRAPDTQYF | TGTGCCAGCAGCTCTCAGGGTAGCGGGAGGGCCCCAGATACGCAGTATTTT
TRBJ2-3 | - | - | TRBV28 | CASRRSTDTQYF | TGTGCCAGCCGCAGGAGCACAGATACGCAGTATTTT
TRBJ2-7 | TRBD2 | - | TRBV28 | CASSPPGLAGNRRGEQYF | TGTGCCAGCAGTCCCCCAGGACTAGCGGGGAACCGTAGGGGCGAGCAGTACTTC
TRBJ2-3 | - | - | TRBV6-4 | CASSHEGGDTQYF | TGTGCCAGCAGCCACGAGGGCGGAGATACGCAGTATTTT
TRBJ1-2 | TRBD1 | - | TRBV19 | CASSMSGGKDSF | TGTGCCTCCTCGATGTCAGGGGGAAAGGACTCCTTC
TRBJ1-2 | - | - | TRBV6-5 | CASTSGRGNYGYTF | TGTGCCAGCACCTCAGGGCGGGGTAACTATGGCTACACCTTC
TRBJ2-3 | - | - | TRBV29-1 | CSVGQGGDTQYF | TGCAGCGTTGGCCAGGGTGGAGATACGCAGTATTTT
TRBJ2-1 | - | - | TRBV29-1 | CSVGNTQGIDEQFF | TGCAGCGTAGGGAATACACAGGGAATCGATGAGCAGTTCTTC
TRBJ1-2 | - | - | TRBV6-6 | CASSYSSAGNYGYTF | TGTGCCAGCAGTTACTCGTCCGCAGGGAACTATGGCTACACCTTC
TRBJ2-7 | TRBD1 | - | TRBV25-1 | CASSDTWTGRYEQYF | TGTGCCAGCAGTGATACCTGGACAGGGCGGTACGAGCAGTACTTC
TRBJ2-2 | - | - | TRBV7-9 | CASSLAWERMNTGELFF | TGTGCCAGCAGCTTAGCGTGGGAGCGGATGAACACCGGGGAGCTGTTTTTT
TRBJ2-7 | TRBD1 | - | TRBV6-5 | CASSFSGTGLYEQYF | TGTGCCAGCAGTTTCTCCGGGACAGGGTTGTACGAGCAGTACTTC
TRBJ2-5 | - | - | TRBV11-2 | CASSSLRDRYQETQYF | TGTGCCAGCAGCTCCCTTAGAGACAGGTACCAAGAGACCCAGTACTTC
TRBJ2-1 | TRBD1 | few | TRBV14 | CASSQATGVTRNEQFF | TGTGCCAGCAGCCAAGCAACAGGGGTTACTCGCAATGAGCAGTTCTTC
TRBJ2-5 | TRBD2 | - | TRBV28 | CASSRTSGGQETQYF | TGTGCCAGCAGTAGGACTAGCGGGGGACAAGAGACCCAGTACTTC
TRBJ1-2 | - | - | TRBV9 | CASSVESGTSGYTF | TGTGCCAGCAGCGTAGAATCGGGGACTTCTGGCTACACCTTC
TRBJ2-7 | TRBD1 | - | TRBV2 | CASSEGDSAYYEQYF | TGTGCCAGCAGTGAAGGGGACAGTGCCTACTACGAGCAGTACTTC
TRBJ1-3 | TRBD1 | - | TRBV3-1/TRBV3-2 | CASSQVLPVGDRSTQATGNTIYF | TGTGCCAGCAGCCAAGTTCTCCCGGTAGGGGACAGATCTACACAAGCTACTGGAAACACCATATATTTT
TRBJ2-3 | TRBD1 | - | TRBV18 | CASSYGQGSTDTQYF | TGTGCCAGCTCATATGGACAGGGTAGCACAGATACGCAGTATTTT
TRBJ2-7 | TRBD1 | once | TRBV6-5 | CASRKPGTGGYEQYF | TGTGCCAGCAGGAAGCCTGGGACAGGGGGCTACGAGCAGTACTTC